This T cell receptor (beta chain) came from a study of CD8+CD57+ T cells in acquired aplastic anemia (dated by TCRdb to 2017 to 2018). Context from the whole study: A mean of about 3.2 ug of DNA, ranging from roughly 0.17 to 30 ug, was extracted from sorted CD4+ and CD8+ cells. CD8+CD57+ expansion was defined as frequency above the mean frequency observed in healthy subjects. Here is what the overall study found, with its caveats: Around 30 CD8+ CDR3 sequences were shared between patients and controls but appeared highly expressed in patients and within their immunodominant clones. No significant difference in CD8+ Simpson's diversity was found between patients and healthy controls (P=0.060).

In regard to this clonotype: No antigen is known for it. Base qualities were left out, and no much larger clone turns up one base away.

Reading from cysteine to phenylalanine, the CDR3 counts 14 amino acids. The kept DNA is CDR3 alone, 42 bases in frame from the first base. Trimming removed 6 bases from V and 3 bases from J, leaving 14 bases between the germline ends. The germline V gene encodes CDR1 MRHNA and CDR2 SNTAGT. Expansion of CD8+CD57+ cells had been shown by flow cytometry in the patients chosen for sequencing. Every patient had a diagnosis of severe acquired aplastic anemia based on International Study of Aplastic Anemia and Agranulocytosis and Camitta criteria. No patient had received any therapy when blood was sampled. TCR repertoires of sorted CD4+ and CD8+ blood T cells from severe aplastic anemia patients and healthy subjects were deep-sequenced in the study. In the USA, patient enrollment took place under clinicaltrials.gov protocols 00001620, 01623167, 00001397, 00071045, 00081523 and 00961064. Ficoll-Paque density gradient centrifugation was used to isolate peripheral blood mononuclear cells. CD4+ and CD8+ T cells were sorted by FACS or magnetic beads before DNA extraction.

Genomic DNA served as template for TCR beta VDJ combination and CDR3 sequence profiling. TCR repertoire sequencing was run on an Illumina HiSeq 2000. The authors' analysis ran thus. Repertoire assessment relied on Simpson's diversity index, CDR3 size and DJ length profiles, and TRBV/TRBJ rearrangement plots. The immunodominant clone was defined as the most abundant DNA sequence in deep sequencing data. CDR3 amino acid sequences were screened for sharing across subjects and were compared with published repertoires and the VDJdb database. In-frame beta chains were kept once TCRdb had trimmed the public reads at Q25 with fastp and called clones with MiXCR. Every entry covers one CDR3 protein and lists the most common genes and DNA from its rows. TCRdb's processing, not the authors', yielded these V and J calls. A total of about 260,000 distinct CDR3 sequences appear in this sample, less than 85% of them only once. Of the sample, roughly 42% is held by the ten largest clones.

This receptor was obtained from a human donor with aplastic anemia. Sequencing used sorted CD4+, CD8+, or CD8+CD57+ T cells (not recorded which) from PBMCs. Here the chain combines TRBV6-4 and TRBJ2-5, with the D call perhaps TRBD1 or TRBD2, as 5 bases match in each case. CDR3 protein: CASRLGTVKETQYF. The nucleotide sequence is TGTGCCAGCAGGTTAGGGACGGTCAAAGAGACCCAGTACTTC.